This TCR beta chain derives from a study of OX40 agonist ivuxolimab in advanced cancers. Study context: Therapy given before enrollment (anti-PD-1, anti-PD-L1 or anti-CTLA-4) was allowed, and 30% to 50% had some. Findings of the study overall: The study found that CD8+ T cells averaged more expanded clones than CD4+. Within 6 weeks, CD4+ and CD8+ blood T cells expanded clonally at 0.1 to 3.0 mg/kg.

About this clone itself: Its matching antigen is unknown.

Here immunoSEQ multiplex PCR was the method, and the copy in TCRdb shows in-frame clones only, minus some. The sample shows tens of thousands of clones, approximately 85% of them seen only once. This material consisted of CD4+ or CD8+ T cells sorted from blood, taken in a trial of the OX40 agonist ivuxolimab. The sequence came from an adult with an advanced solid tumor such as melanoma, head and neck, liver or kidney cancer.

CDR3 coding DNA: TGCGCCAGCAGCCAAGAAGGCGGGAGTGGGAAGACCCAGTACTTC. Protein sequence: CASSQEGGSGKTQYF. The chain combines TRBV4-1 with TRBJ2-5, with 7 nucleotides matching TRBD2. V lost 0 bases to trimming and J lost 6 bases; unmatched junction nucleotides: 7. CDR3 size: 15 residues. The germline CDR1 and CDR2 sequences are MGHRA and YSYEKL.